The clone carrying this TCR beta chain was seen just once. What it recognizes is unknown. Germline CDR1 is MNHNY and CDR2 is SVGAGI (reference sequence). The V and J ends lost 3 bases and 7 bases respectively, with 15 bases between them. The CDR3 length is 14 residues. Clones were sequenced by immunoSEQ multiplex PCR, and TCRdb holds only the in-frame ones, with some missing. The table shows tens of thousands of clones, with 75% to 85% occurring only once. The sample originates from a study of Ad26.COV2.S vaccination and SARS-CoV-2 variants. The study's findings and limits: Substantial response breadth was reportedly seen for spike-specific CD8+ and CD4+ T cells after vaccination.

Sequenced material: peripheral blood, taken after recovery from COVID-19. This rearrangement joins TRBV6-6 to TRBJ2-5, with D perhaps assigned TRBD1 or TRBD2 (6 bases each). The sequence derives from a human donor who had recovered from COVID-19. CDR3 sequence (DNA): TGTGCCAGCAGTTATGAAGACAGGAGGGGGACCCAGTACTTC. This encodes CASSYEDRRGTQYF.